The rows below give T cell receptor beta chains drawn from one sample of a study of T cell responses to AZD1222 COVID-19 vaccine. Libraries were prepared by immunoSEQ multiplex PCR; TCRdb keeps only in-frame clonotypes and omits some of them. The repertoire consists of fewer than 130,000 clones, with around 90% occurring once and the leading ten covering 7.5% to 9%. Source: peripheral blood, taken on day 0 of AZD1222 vaccination. Every receptor here comes from an adult in good health. Both conserved end residues are trimmed from each CDR3. Fields, in order: V gene, J gene, CDR3 protein.

TRBV9	TRBJ2-7	ASSVGTSGGYEQY
TRBV10-2	TRBJ1-3	ASSETGTGNTIY
TRBV6-1	TRBJ2-7	ASSEAAGQGSGEQY
TRBV5-4	TRBJ2-1	ASSSGGGGSYNEQF
TRBV2	TRBJ1-2	ASRTEGGEGYGYT
TRBV27	TRBJ2-2	ASSLSRGSGGLNTGELF
TRBV4-1	TRBJ1-2	ASSQGTSTYGYT
TRBV20-1	TRBJ1-5	SASPGTLGNQPQH
TRBV10-2	TRBJ1-3	ATGIPGGGNTIY
TRBV20-1	TRBJ1-1	SALPNTEAF
TRBV10-2	TRBJ1-4	ASRSQDRSEKLF
TRBV5-8	TRBJ1-3	ASSLAAASGNTIY
TRBV6-5	TRBJ2-2	AGGDRDHGELF
TRBV5-4	TRBJ1-2	ASRDGYNYGYT
TRBV6-5	TRBJ1-2	ASSTGGAGYGYT
TRBV25-1	TRBJ2-3	ASSEWGGFTDTQY
TRBV24-1	TRBJ1-2	ATSDFSAGYGYT
TRBV5-1	TRBJ2-3	ASSRTVTGTDTQY
TRBV3-1/TRBV3-2	TRBJ1-2	ASSQESGRHNYGYT
TRBV12-3/TRBV12-4	TRBJ2-1	ASSFPGVNEQF
TRBV10-3	TRBJ2-1	AISESVQRSYNEQF
TRBV29-1	TRBJ2-3	SVEGASGLVDTQY
TRBV7-9	TRBJ2-1	ASSLAGTDNEQF
TRBV4-1	TRBJ1-1	ASSHAGTGVEAF
TRBV9	TRBJ1-2	ASSVATGVGNGYT
TRBV29-1	TRBJ2-2	SAGRGGSANTGELF
TRBV6-1	TRBJ1-5	ASSGGTGFLIHQPQH
TRBV19	TRBJ2-3	ASSIIAGDGADTQY
TRBV7-9	TRBJ2-7	ASSEHYEQY
TRBV7-9	TRBJ1-5	ASSSIRDQPQH
TRBV2	TRBJ1-6	ASSSGTYNSPLH
TRBV9	TRBJ1-1	ASSNLGWEAF
TRBV28	TRBJ1-5	ASSLGVPGWSQPQH
TRBV15	TRBJ2-2	ATSRDRGATGELF
TRBV27	TRBJ2-2	ASRLRGPTGELF
TRBV19	TRBJ1-1	ASSLQGATTEAF
TRBV3-1/TRBV3-2	TRBJ2-7	ASSLSSGGGHEQY
TRBV19	TRBJ2-1	ASSPGLAGGLGF
TRBV24-1	TRBJ2-1	ATSGSGTSSYNEQF
TRBV6-1	TRBJ2-7	ASSEDRAGAYEQY
TRBV11-2	TRBJ2-2	ASSPMGYNTGELF
TRBV19	TRBJ2-1	ASGQGRGSYNEQF
TRBV5-1	TRBJ1-5	ASSKAAFHQPQH
TRBV7-6	TRBJ2-1	ASSLGTSGRSSYNEQF